This TCR beta chain appears in the sequencing data of a study of shared clonotypes between healthy human individuals. Comments on this clone: Its antigen remains unidentified.

Regarding the study as a whole: Clonotype sharing among donors was thought likely to change with sequencing depth.

Using immunoSEQ multiplex PCR, the repertoire was profiled, and TCRdb retains in-frame clones only, with some absent. The sample lists some 500,000 clones, about 96% occurring once. The specimen sequenced was naive CD4+ T cells sorted from blood. Subset of the sample: CD45RA+ positively selected. This sequence was found in a woman aged 25 to 39 in good health.

Written as DNA, the CDR3 is TGTGCCAGCAAAGGACGTATGAACACTGAAGCTTTCTTT. It is translated as CASKGRMNTEAFF. This chain connects TRBV28 to TRBJ1-1; D uncertain. Germline V lookup: CDR1 MDHEN, CDR2 SYDVKM. Trimming pared 7 bases from V and 0 bases from J, leaving 9 bases between. This CDR3 comprises 13 residues.